The text below deals with one TCR beta chain. Its antigen remains unknown. The data stem from a study of a mutant IDH1 vaccine in newly diagnosed glioma. Study as a whole: Vaccine administration was initiated 4-6 weeks following radiotherapy alone, or with temozolomide cycles. Most patients had received both radiotherapy and temozolomide, the prior options being radiotherapy, temozolomide, or both. Overall study findings and caveats: Whatever changes occurred in top peripheral T cell clonotypes seemed unrelated to pseudoprogression.

Described time point: week 11, during vaccination. Each dose delivered 300 ug of mutant IDH1 20-mer peptide subcutaneously with imiquimod. Profiling relied on immunoSEQ multiplex PCR, and the TCRdb table lists in-frame clones only, not all of them. The sample has 120,000 or so clones, about four fifths seen once; the top ten hold 4.5% to 7%. V was pared by 8 bases and J by 5 bases, with 4 bases of the junction left unmatched. The germline CDR1 and CDR2 sequences are ENHRY and SYGVKD. The CDR3 spans 13 residues. The sample here was PBMCs, taken from a glioma patient whose treatment included an IDH1 peptide vaccine. The clonotype originates from a man aged 35 to 55 with glioma. This chain joins TRBV10-3 and TRBJ2-1; 9 bases match TRBD2. CDR3 sequence (DNA): TGTGCCATCGCGTTAGCGGGAGACAATGAGCAGTTCTTC. Translating gives CAIALAGDNEQFF.